These T cell receptor beta chains were read from a single sample in a study of blood T cell repertoires in COVID-19. The repertoire was sequenced with immunoSEQ multiplex PCR; TCRdb's copy has only in-frame clones and lacks some. There are approximately 28,000 clones in the sample; around nine tenths occur only once, and 8% to 9% lies in the top ten. The specimen was peripheral blood. These receptors all stem from a man aged 70 or older with active or convalescent COVID-19. The CDR3 runs from the conserved cysteine through the conserved F or W. D genes are given only for firm matches. A row's size may be missing; if present it is once, few, many or a size class.

NA,TRBJ1-1,TRBV27,13,NA,CASSFVQSGEAFF,TGTGCCAGCAGTTTCGTACAGTCCGGTGAAGCTTTCTTT
TRBD2,TRBJ2-1,TRBV6-1,15,NA,CASSDGTSGYNEQFF,TGTGCCAGCAGTGACGGGACTAGCGGCTACAATGAGCAGTTCTTC
NA,TRBJ1-1,TRBV12-3/TRBV12-4,12,NA,CASSLGGPEAFF,TGTGCCAGCAGTTTGGGGGGGCCTGAAGCTTTCTTT
TRBD1,TRBJ1-5,TRBV7-2,13,NA,CASTGGFNQPQHF,TGTGCCAGCACAGGGGGATTCAATCAGCCCCAGCATTTT
TRBD1,TRBJ2-4,TRBV18,18,NA,CASSPRSSFQGALGIQYF,TGTGCCAGCTCACCTCGCTCCTCTTTCCAGGGGGCATTGGGCATTCAGTACTTC
NA,TRBJ2-2,TRBV10-2,17,NA,CASKSPTSSYRPGELFF,TGCGCCAGCAAGAGCCCGACGTCTAGCTATAGGCCCGGGGAGCTGTTTTTT
TRBD1,TRBJ2-3,TRBV29-1,14,NA,CSVGPGQGADTQYF,TGCAGCGTCGGACCGGGACAGGGGGCTGATACGCAGTATTTT
NA,TRBJ1-4,TRBV7-6,16,NA,CASSLAQGHLNEKLFF,TGTGCCAGCAGCTTAGCGCAGGGTCACCTCAATGAAAAACTGTTTTTT
NA,TRBJ2-2,TRBV24-1,13,NA,CATSDRNTGELFF,TGTGCCACCAGTGACAGGAACACCGGGGAGCTGTTTTTT
NA,TRBJ2-6,TRBV5-1,15,NA,CASSSSGTGANVLTF,TGCGCCAGCAGCTCCTCGGGAACTGGGGCCAACGTCCTGACTTTC
TRBD2,TRBJ2-1,TRBV3-1/TRBV3-2,21,few,CASSHVPGLAGGYLGDNEQFF,TGTGCCAGCAGCCACGTCCCGGGACTAGCGGGAGGTTACCTCGGCGACAATGAGCAGTTCTTC
TRBD1,TRBJ2-7,TRBV28,15,once,CASSTSGGSSYEQYF,TGTGCCAGCAGTACCTCAGGGGGTTCCTCCTACGAGCAGTACTTC
NA,TRBJ2-1,TRBV4-1,14,few,CASSQDPVDNEQFF,TGCGCCAGCAGCCAAGACCCAGTGGACAATGAGCAGTTCTTC
NA,TRBJ1-5,TRBV12-3/TRBV12-4,12,few,CASSRGNQPQHF,TGTGCCAGCAGCCGGGGCAATCAGCCCCAGCATTTT
NA,TRBJ1-2,TRBV5-4,13,NA,CASSLPGQRGYTF,TGTGCCAGCAGCCTCCCCGGACAACGGGGCTACACCTTC
NA,TRBJ2-1,TRBV7-3,15,once,CASSLNSNSYNEQFF,TGTGCCAGCAGCTTAAATTCAAATTCCTACAATGAGCAGTTCTTC
NA,TRBJ1-2,TRBV27,18,NA,CASSLIGTIRMGVSGYTF,TGTGCCAGCAGTTTAATAGGGACAATAAGAATGGGTGTTAGTGGCTACACCTTC
NA,TRBJ1-3,TRBV4-1,14,NA,CASSQESRGNTIYF,TGCGCCAGCAGCCAAGAGTCCAGGGGAAACACCATATATTTT
NA,TRBJ2-3,TRBV21-1,16,NA,CASSKQGTSLGDTQYF,TGTGCCAGCAGCAAACAGGGGACTAGCTTAGGGGATACGCAGTATTTT
TRBD1,TRBJ2-6,TRBV5-1,15,NA,CASSPGQSGANVLTF,TGCGCCAGCAGCCCGGGACAGTCTGGGGCCAACGTCCTGACTTTC
TRBD2,TRBJ2-1,TRBV19,15,NA,CASGTSGGMYNEQFF,TGTGCCAGTGGGACTAGCGGGGGGATGTACAATGAGCAGTTCTTC
TRBD2,TRBJ2-2,TRBV20-1,16,NA,CSASRLAGGDTGELFF,TGCAGTGCTAGTAGACTAGCGGGAGGGGACACCGGGGAGCTGTTTTTT
TRBD2,TRBJ2-7,TRBV2,15,once,CASSASGGASYEQYF,TGTGCCAGCAGTGCTAGCGGGGGGGCCTCCTACGAGCAGTACTTC
TRBD2,TRBJ2-2,TRBV19,15,NA,CASRASGSNTGELFF,TGTGCCAGTAGGGCTAGCGGGTCGAACACCGGGGAGCTGTTTTTT
TRBD2,TRBJ2-5,TRBV5-1,17,NA,CASSLGLQPGGQETQYF,TGCGCCAGCAGCTTGGGACTCCAACCGGGAGGCCAAGAGACCCAGTACTTC
NA,TRBJ1-1,TRBV5-1,14,NA,CASSLAGQNTEAFF,TGCGCCAGCAGCTTGGCAGGGCAGAACACTGAAGCTTTCTTT
TRBD2,TRBJ2-3,TRBV27,15,NA,CASSSLAGVTDTQYF,TGTGCCAGCAGTTCCCTAGCGGGGGTCACAGATACGCAGTATTTT